The clone carrying this T cell receptor beta chain has ten or more counts. The antigen is unknown. Ophthalmopathy patients all had a Clinical Activity Score of at least 3, a NOSPECS grade of at least 4 and disease under 3 months old. Each diagnosis was grounded in clinical symptoms, serum thyroxine and TRAb, thyroid ultrasound, and orbital computed tomography. This record belongs to a study of T cells in Graves' hyperthyroidism and ophthalmopathy. This CDR3 region has 17 residues. CDR1 is SGHAT and CDR2 is FQNNGV in the germline V gene. V trimming: 3 bases; J trimming: 5 bases; junction bases outside the gene matches: 7. Amplified TCR beta CDR3 regions came from RNA transcripts. Initially, a first-round RT-PCR of the TCR CDR3 employed the HTBI primer set. TCRdb re-derived calls from the multiplex PCR reads in MiXCR, one entry per CDR3 protein. Of 600,000 to 650,000 distinct CDR3 sequences detected, less than 25% appear once; the ten largest clones hold under 35%.

Study-wide findings and caveats: Ophthalmopathy prediction by the model preceded onset by a median about 6.3 months.

This clonotype was obtained from a man aged 25 to 40 with Graves' ophthalmopathy. The chain combines TRBV11-2 with TRBJ2-3; 14 bases are a match to TRBD2. The sample taken for sequencing was blood. For the CDR3, the DNA is TGTGCCAGCAGCTTCCCGGGACTAGCGGGAGTGAAAGATACGCAGTATTTT. It translates to CASSFPGLAGVKDTQYF. The full variable domain, in which reference TRBV11-2 and TRBJ2-3 provide the parts outside the CDR3, is EAGVAQSPRYKIIEKRQSVAFWCNPISGHATLYWYQQILGQGPKLLIQFQNNGVVDDSQLPKDRFSAERLKGVDSTLKIQPAKLEDSAVYLCASSFPGLAGVKDTQYFGPGTRLTVL.